This T cell receptor (beta chain) was captured by sequencing in a study of breast tumors, draining lymph nodes, adjacent tissues. Study-wide findings and caveats: Data fit most tumor T cells coming from lymph node, expanding in tumor. Tumor TCR diversity was below lymph nodes but above nontumor tissue.

TCRdb independently ran MiXCR on the multiplex PCR reads; one entry per CDR3 protein. The data contain roughly 100,000 distinct CDR3 sequences, 30% of them seen just once; the ten biggest clones take up approximately 5.3%. Breast cancer patients provided tissue from their axillary draining lymph nodes. This clonotype was counted at least ten times. The target antigen is unknown. With a much larger clone just one base away, this may be a read error. The sequence was collected from a female donor with breast cancer. Some clones in this sample may be carry-over from other donors' samples. Material: axillary lymph node tissue.

The CDR3 sequence is CSATNPRETPYF. For the CDR3, the DNA is TGCAGTGCTACAAATCCCAGGGAGACCCCGTACTTC. The chain couples TRBV20-1 to TRBJ2-5; D may match TRBD1 or TRBD2 (5 bases each). This CDR3 has 12 amino acids. CDR1 and CDR2 (germline): DFQATT, SNEGSKA (reference sequence).